These 17 T cell receptor beta chains originate from one sample sequenced in a study of OX40 agonist ivuxolimab in advanced cancers. Sequencing used immunoSEQ multiplex PCR; TCRdb keeps in-frame clones, though not all of them. The sample yields 90,000 or so clones, roughly 90% seen once. The sample in question was CD4+ or CD8+ T cells sorted from blood, obtained in a trial of the OX40 agonist ivuxolimab. The receptors derive from an adult with an advanced solid tumor such as melanoma, head and neck, liver or kidney cancer.

The rearrangement links TRBV4-1 to TRBJ2-5; TRBD1 matches 8 bases. Germline CDR1 MGHRA, CDR2 YSYEKL. The CDR3 is 14 amino acids. V trimming: 4 bases; J trimming: 5 bases; junction bases outside the gene matches: 6. DNA of the CDR3: TGCGCCAGCAGCCCTGGGGGACAGGAGGAGACCCAGTACTTC. This sequence encodes CASSPGGQEETQYF.

This sequence joins TRBV9 and TRBJ2-3, with 7 bases matching TRBD2. Germline V CDR1 and CDR2: SGDLS, YYNGEE. The CDR3 sequence is 15 residues long. The trim removed 3 bases at V and 7 bases at J, leaving 11 bases unmatched. DNA for the CDR3: TGTGCCAGCAGCGACGCTGGCGGGAGAACAAATACGCAGTATTTT. It codes for CASSDAGGRTNTQYF.

The gene calls are TRBV11-1 and TRBJ2-2; TRBD1 matches at 7 bases. The CDR3 runs 16 residues. The germline CDR1 and CDR2 sequences are SGHAT and FQDESV (reference sequence). V dropped 1 base and J dropped 5; count of bases not matched to a gene: 7. CDR3 loop: CASSLGGDRVTGELFF. CDR3 DNA sequence: TGTGCCAGCAGCTTAGGCGGCGACAGGGTGACCGGGGAGCTGTTTTTT. Drawing the rest from reference TRBV11-1 and TRBJ2-2, the complete variable domain is EAEVAQSPRYKITEKSQAVAFWCDPISGHATLYWYRQILGQGPELLVQFQDESVVDDSQLPKDRFSAERLKGVDSTLKIQPAELGDSAMYLCASSLGGDRVTGELFFGEGSRLTVL.

The CDR3 DNA follows: TGTGCCTGGACCGGACTAGCGGGAAACAAAAACATTCAGTACTTC. Its translation is CAWTGLAGNKNIQYF. This chain connects TRBV30 to TRBJ2-4; 12 nucleotides agree with TRBD2. CDR1 is GTSNPN, CDR2 SVGIG, per germline (reference sequence). This CDR3 has 15 residues. V shed 4 bases and J 3 bases; nucleotides not matched to a gene: 4.

The rearrangement uses TRBV18 and TRBJ2-7; D might be TRBD1 (6 bases). Germline CDR1 and CDR2: KGHSH and LQKENI. The CDR3 contains 14 residues. Trimming removed 3 bases from V and 4 bases from J, with 13 bases in between. The CDR3 loop reads CASSPKQGGYEQYF. CDR3 DNA: TGTGCCAGCTCACCGAAACAGGGTGGATACGAGCAGTACTTC. The entire variable domain, with the rest obtained from reference TRBV18 and TRBJ2-7, is as follows: NAGVMQNPRHLVRRRGQEARLRCSPMKGHSHVYWYRQLPEEGLKFMVYLQKENIIDESGMPKERFSAEFPKEGPSILRIQQVVRGDSAAYFCASSPKQGGYEQYFGPGTRLTVT.

The V call is TRBV19, the J call TRBJ2-4, with 8 bases lining up with TRBD1. CDR1 is LNHDA, CDR2 SQIVND, per germline (reference sequence). V trimming: 5 bases; J trimming: 7 bases; junction bases outside the gene matches: 7. The CDR3 extends over 14 amino acids. The CDR3 loop is CASSGRTGTNIQYF. The CDR3 region has the DNA TGTGCCAGTAGTGGCAGGACAGGGACGAACATTCAGTACTTC.

The rearrangement joins TRBV18 to TRBJ2-7; D is unresolved. The length of the CDR3 is 15 residues. V was shortened by 2 bases and J by 4 bases, with 15 bases between the two germline ends. In germline, CDR1 is KGHSH, CDR2 LQKENI. The CDR3 DNA reads TGTGCCAGCTCACCATCCGCCCAGGACGTATACGAGCAGTACTTC. This translates into CASSPSAQDVYEQYF.

This chain connects TRBV7-9 to TRBJ1-1; tentative D call: TRBD1 (6 bases). V lost 4 bases to trimming and J lost 8 bases, with 8 bases between them. The CDR3 sequence is 11 residues long. Germline lookup yields CDR1 SEHNR and CDR2 FQNEAQ (reference sequence). DNA of the CDR3: TGTGCCAGCAGCTCCCAGGGGGAAGCTTTCTTT. Translation gives CASSSQGEAFF. The variable domain in full, completed from reference TRBV7-9 and TRBJ1-1, reads DTGVSQNPRHKITKRGQNVTFRCDPISEHNRLYWYRQTLGQGPEFLTYFQNEAQLEKSRLLSDRFSAERPKGSFSTLEIQRTEQGDSAMYLCASSSQGEAFFGQGTRLTVV.

The chain combines TRBV2 with TRBJ2-1; D unresolved. V was shortened by 3 bases and J by 9 bases, with 15 bases between the two germline ends. The germline gives CDR1 SNHLY, CDR2 FYNNEI. This CDR3 region has 14 residues. DNA for the CDR3: TGTGCCAGCAGTGAGGGTCCCCTAGACGTTGAGCAGTTCTTC. This codes for CASSEGPLDVEQFF.

The CDR3 reads CACTLSGYTDTQYF. In DNA, the CDR3 is TGTGCCTGTACCCTTAGCGGTTACACAGATACGCAGTATTTT. V usage is TRBV30 and J usage is TRBJ2-3, with a weak D call TRBD2 (6 bases). Between the trimmed V and J ends, which lost 6 bases and 2 bases, there was a span of 15 bases. Germline loops: CDR1 GTSNPN, CDR2 SVGIG (reference sequence). The CDR3 runs to 14 residues.

This clone occurred once. V and J are TRBV9 and TRBJ2-1; D uncertain. CDR1 and CDR2 from the germline V gene are SGDLS and YYNGEE. The length of the CDR3 is 13 residues. The V and J ends lost 3 bases and 11 bases respectively, with 15 bases between them. Here the CDR3 DNA reads TGTGCCAGCAGCGAGAGGATCATGGGCAAGCAGTTCTTC. Translation: CASSERIMGKQFF. The whole variable domain, remainder taken from reference TRBV9 and TRBJ2-1, is DSGVTQTPKHLITATGQRVTLRCSPRSGDLSVYWYQQSLDQGLQFLIQYYNGEERAKGNILERFSAQQFPDLHSELNLSSLELGDSALYFCASSERIMGKQFFGPGTRLTVL.

The chain recombines TRBV11-2 with TRBJ2-4; TRBD2 agrees at 10 bases. Trimming cost V 0 bases and J 0 bases; bases outside gene matches: 11. CDR3 length equals 20 residues. Germline assignment: CDR1 SGHAT and CDR2 FQNNGV. The CDR3 sequence: CASSLEPPKREGLAKNIQYF. The CDR3, as DNA: TGTGCCAGCAGCTTAGAGCCCCCAAAGCGGGAGGGCCTAGCCAAAAACATTCAGTACTTC.

Worth noting for this clone: The same CDR3 arises from other DNA sequences in this sample as well. V gene TRBV5-1 combines with J gene TRBJ2-2; TRBD2 aligns across 7 bases. The CDR3 loop spans 16 amino acids. The ends lost 0 bases at V and 2 bases at J; junction bases unmatched: 4. Germline V gives CDR1 SGHRS, CDR2 YFSETQ. CDR3 DNA sequence: TGCGCCAGCAGCTTGGGGGTAGCGGGCAACACCGGGGAGCTGTTTTTT. Its translation is CASSLGVAGNTGELFF.

The rearrangement links TRBV29-1 to TRBJ2-7, with 11 nucleotides matching TRBD1. Losses at the gene ends were 7 bases for V and 6 bases for J; bases not matched to a gene: 20. The CDR3 consists of 17 residues. Per the germline V gene, CDR1 is SQVTM and CDR2 is ANQGSEA. The CDR3: CSAGGAPPGQGVGEQYF. CDR3 coding DNA: TGCAGCGCTGGGGGAGCGCCGCCGGGACAGGGGGTTGGCGAGCAGTACTTC.

The chain carries TRBV5-1 and TRBJ2-1; 11 nucleotides agree with TRBD2. CDR3 length: 19 amino acids. Germline CDR1 and CDR2: SGHRS and YFSETQ. With V trimmed by 1 base and J by 7 bases, 16 bases remained unmatched. The CDR3 DNA reads TGCGCCAGCAGCTTGTGGGGTAGTGGGACTAGCGGCCCTACTAATGAGCAGTTCTTC. As protein: CASSLWGSGTSGPTNEQFF.

This chain's CDR3 is CASSYGSGGELFF. Here the CDR3 DNA reads TGTGCCAGCAGTTATGGGTCGGGCGGGGAGCTGTTTTTT. The V call is TRBV6-5, the J call TRBJ2-2; D is unresolved. Trimming stripped 3 bases from V and 7 bases from J, with 9 bases between. In germline, CDR1 is MNHEY, CDR2 SVGAGI. The CDR3 consists of 13 residues.

This clone was seen just once. J is TRBJ2-1 and V is TRBV19; 9 bases are a match to TRBD2. With V trimmed by 5 bases and J by 6 bases, 11 bases remained unmatched. CDR1 LNHDA and CDR2 SQIVND come from the germline V gene (reference sequence). This CDR3 comprises 16 residues. Here the CDR3 DNA reads TGTGCCAGTAGTTTCGTTCGCGGGAGGGTATCCAATGAGCAGTTCTTC. This codes for CASSFVRGRVSNEQFF.